The 5 T cell receptor beta chains presented below share a single source sample, sequenced in a study of blood T cell repertoires in COVID-19. Sequenced by immunoSEQ multiplex PCR; TCRdb stores in-frame clones only, minus some. The sample lists fewer than 250,000 clones, around 90% occurring once. Specimen: peripheral blood. The receptor set was obtained from a young man with COVID-19, enrolled during active disease.

The V call is TRBV30, the J call TRBJ1-2; TRBD1 might be the D (6 bases). The CDR3 is made up of 11 amino acids. Trimming took off 8 bases at V and 7 bases at J, with 14 bases between the two ends. Germline V gene lookup returns CDR1 GTSNPN and CDR2 SVGIG (reference sequence). The CDR3, as DNA: TGTGCCGCCACAGGGAGGGCTGGCTACACCTTC. This codes for CAATGRAGYTF.

V is TRBV9 and J is TRBJ2-7; 9 bases agree with TRBD1. Germline V lookup: CDR1 SGDLS, CDR2 YYNGEE. This CDR3 is 15 amino acids long. The junction had 8 bases not matched to a gene; V was cut back by 4 bases and J by 3 bases. In DNA, the CDR3 is TGTGCCAGCAGCATCGGGACAGGGACTGTCTACGAGCAGTACTTC. Amino acids: CASSIGTGTVYEQYF.

This chain's CDR3 is CASSPSDRGLNSPLHF. Written as DNA, the CDR3 is TGTGCCAGCTCACCCTCGGACAGGGGTTTAAATTCACCCCTCCACTTT. The J gene is TRBJ1-6, the V gene TRBV18, with 9 bases identical to TRBD1. V was pared by 3 bases and J by 7 bases, with 7 bases of the junction left unmatched. The CDR3 consists of 16 residues. From germline, CDR1 is KGHSH and CDR2 LQKENI.

The rearrangement uses TRBV11-2 and TRBJ2-1, with TRBD1 matching 9 bases. Germline V gives CDR1 SGHAT, CDR2 FQNNGV. Germline trimming cut 4 bases from V and 3 bases from J; bases unmatched to any gene: 7. This CDR3 has 16 residues. The CDR3 protein is CASSSRQGVHYNEQFF. CDR3 DNA sequence: TGTGCCAGCAGCTCGAGACAGGGGGTTCACTACAATGAGCAGTTCTTC.

The chain combines TRBV2 with TRBJ1-6, with 7 positions matching TRBD1. V trimming: 4 bases; J trimming: 6 bases; junction bases outside the gene matches: 6. Germline V gene data show CDR1 as SNHLY and CDR2 as FYNNEI. This CDR3 is built from 15 residues. The CDR3 DNA sequence: TGTGCCAGCAGTGGGCCGGGACAGTCTAATTCACCCCTCCACTTT. Its translation is CASSGPGQSNSPLHF. The complete variable domain, with remaining parts taken from reference TRBV2 and TRBJ1-6, reads EPEVTQTPSHQVTQMGQEVILRCVPISNHLYFYWYRQILGQKVEFLVSFYNNEISEKSEIFDDQFSVERPDGSNFTLKIRSTKLEDSAMYFCASSGPGQSNSPLHFGNGTRLTVT.